This note documents a single T cell receptor beta chain sequence. Antigen unknown. The sample is drawn from a study of cytomegalovirus exposure and HLA in healthy donors. Study-level findings and limits: Among the most significant clusters, several appeared linked to common viral pathogens in a later analysis.

V was clipped by 6 bases and J by 0 bases, with 11 bases between them. There are 14 residues in the CDR3. CDR1 is LNHDA, CDR2 SQIVND, per germline (reference sequence). PCR amplification relied on 60 Vbeta primers (plus 13 Jbeta primers). Sequenced by immunoSEQ multiplex PCR; TCRdb stores in-frame clones only, minus some. The table lists roughly 150,000 clones. The V call is TRBV19, the J call TRBJ1-1, with D maybe TRBD1 (6 bases). Sequencing was done on a sample of PBMCs. This receptor was identified in a woman aged 45-59 years in good health and CMV-seronegative. CDR3 sequence: CASRRTEMNTEAFF. As DNA, the CDR3 is TGTGCCAGTAGGCGGACAGAGATGAACACTGAAGCTTTCTTT.